Below are 21 T cell receptor beta chains sequenced from a single sample in a study of vaccination effects on CD4 cells after COVID-19. Method: immunoSEQ multiplex PCR; TCRdb's copy keeps in-frame clones and lacks some. The profile shows about 28,000 clones, more than 55% of them singletons. Their cognate antigens are unknown. CD4+ T cells were isolated after around 9 days of culture. This sample comprised CD4+ T cells from PBMCs cultured without peptide, obtained before COVID-19 vaccination. The source is a human donor who received a COVID-19 vaccine.

The chain recombines TRBV12-3 or TRBV12-4 with TRBJ2-1; no clear D gene. V lost 8 bases and J 6 bases, leaving 14 bases between the germline ends. The CDR3 is 13 residues long. CDR3 protein: CASQPAVGNEQFF. The CDR3 nucleotides are TGTGCCAGCCAGCCCGCAGTCGGCAATGAGCAGTTCTTC.

The V gene is TRBV19, the J gene TRBJ1-5; 7 nucleotides align to TRBD1. CDR3 length equals 15 residues. V shed 6 bases, J shed 4 bases, and the junction held 9 bases outside the gene matches. Germline assignment: CDR1 LNHDA and CDR2 SQIVND (reference sequence). CDR3 loop: CASRRDRIQNQPQHF. The CDR3 nucleotides are TGTGCCAGTAGACGGGACAGAATACAAAATCAGCCCCAGCATTTT.

The chain recombines TRBV4-1 with TRBJ1-6; 9 positions match TRBD1. Trimming at V came to 1 base and at J to 6 bases, leaving 4 bases not matched to a gene. The germline V gene has CDR1 MGHRA and CDR2 YSYEKL. CDR3 length: 16 residues. The chain's CDR3 is CASSQVGTGINSPLHF. The CDR3 nucleotides read TGCGCCAGCAGCCAAGTTGGGACAGGGATTAATTCACCCCTCCACTTT.

This sequence joins TRBV11-2 and TRBJ2-2; D is uncertain. Germline CDR1 reads SGHAT; CDR2 reads FQNNGV. The V end was cut by 6 bases, the J end by 1 base, with 12 bases between. This CDR3 spans 15 amino acids. The CDR3, as DNA: TGTGCCAGCAGTTTGACGTCTGGGAACACCGGGGAGCTGTTTTTT. Residues: CASSLTSGNTGELFF.

The V gene is TRBV9, the J gene TRBJ2-3, with D perhaps matching TRBD2 (5 bases). The germline V and J ends were trimmed by 2 bases and 0 bases, with 10 bases remaining between them. The CDR3 is 15 amino acids. Germline CDR1 and CDR2: SGDLS and YYNGEE. In DNA form, the CDR3 reads TGTGCCAGCAGCGTGGGGAGCCTTAGCACAGATACGCAGTATTTT. Protein product: CASSVGSLSTDTQYF.

The chain combines TRBV5-1 with TRBJ2-7; 7 bases match TRBD1. With 0 bases clipped from V and 2 bases from J, the junction kept 8 bases outside the gene matches. The CDR3 consists of 16 residues. The germline V gene encodes CDR1 SGHRS and CDR2 YFSETQ. CDR3 sequence reads: CASSLGQGDPPYEQYF. Written as DNA, the CDR3 is TGCGCCAGCAGCTTGGGACAGGGTGACCCCCCCTACGAGCAGTACTTC. Based on the CDR3 plus reference TRBV5-1 and TRBJ2-7, the full variable domain is KAGVTQTPRYLIKTRGQQVTLSCSPISGHRSVSWYQQTPGQGLQFLFEYFSETQRNKGNFPGRFSGRQFSNSRSEMNVSTLELGDSALYLCASSLGQGDPPYEQYFGPGTRLTVT.

The table lists this clone with a count of one. The gene calls are TRBV9 and TRBJ1-5; TRBD1 agrees at 10 bases. V lost 3 bases to trimming and J lost 11 bases; unmatched junction nucleotides: 20. The CDR3 spans 18 residues. The germline V gene has CDR1 SGDLS and CDR2 YYNGEE. The CDR3 DNA follows: TGTGCCAGCAGCGCAACGTCGGGGACAGGGGTTCTCACATCGGCCCAGCATTTT. Translated, it gives CASSATSGTGVLTSAQHF.

This clone occurred a few times. The V and J genes are TRBV3-1 (or the pseudogene TRBV3-2) and TRBJ2-1, with D unclear. Looked up from germline, CDR1 is LGHDT and CDR2 is YNNKEL (reference sequence). Between the trimmed V and J ends, which lost 0 bases and 2 bases, there was a span of 5 bases. The CDR3 length is 14 residues. The CDR3 DNA is TGTGCCAGCAGCCAAGATTCCGCCTACAATGAGCAGTTCTTC. Amino acids: CASSQDSAYNEQFF.

The sample holds a few counts of this clone. The rearrangement joins TRBV6-5 to TRBJ1-2; the match to TRBD1 covers 9 bases. Germline V gives CDR1 MNHEY, CDR2 SVGAGI. The CDR3 runs to 12 residues. J lost 6 bases, V lost 7 bases, and 3 bases had no gene match. In nucleotides, the CDR3 is TGTGCCAGCACACGGGACAGGGATGGCTACACCTTC. Translation: CASTRDRDGYTF.

The rearrangement joins TRBV3-1 (or the pseudogene TRBV3-2) to TRBJ2-7; 11 bases match TRBD2. Per the germline V gene, CDR1 is LGHDT and CDR2 is YNNKEL (reference sequence). The CDR3 has 13 residues. Trimming cost V 4 bases and J 7 bases; bases outside gene matches: 3. CDR3 sequence reads: CASSLAGGREQYF. In DNA form, the CDR3 reads TGTGCCAGCAGCCTAGCGGGGGGGCGAGAGCAGTACTTC.

This rearrangement joins TRBV18 to TRBJ2-7; 8 nucleotides match TRBD2. The CDR3 runs 17 residues. V lost 0 bases and J lost 7; bases outside the gene matches: 14. Germline assignment: CDR1 KGHSH and CDR2 LQKENI. CDR3 sequence: CASSPPGAAGATREQYF. The CDR3 region has the DNA TGTGCCAGCTCACCACCGGGGGCAGCGGGAGCCACGCGTGAGCAGTACTTC.

This chain connects TRBV4-1 to TRBJ1-2; 11 bases align to TRBD1. Trimming removed 1 base from V and 7 bases from J; junction bases left unmatched: 5. Germline V lookup: CDR1 MGHRA, CDR2 YSYEKL. The length of the CDR3 is 15 residues. The DNA for the CDR3 is TGCGCCAGCAGCCAAGTAGGACAGGGGGCTGGTGGCTACACCTTC. Residues: CASSQVGQGAGGYTF.

This chain links TRBV30 with TRBJ1-2; D remains ambiguous. Germline lookup yields CDR1 GTSNPN and CDR2 SVGIG (reference sequence). This CDR3 comprises 10 residues. With 3 bases removed from V and 8 bases from J, the gap between germline ends came to 7 bases. The chain's CDR3 is CAWSPVGYTF. The CDR3 DNA is TGTGCCTGGAGCCCTGTGGGCTACACCTTC. The whole variable domain, filled in from reference TRBV30 and TRBJ1-2, reads SQTIHQWPATLVQPVGSPLSLECTVEGTSNPNLYWYRQAAGRGLQLLFYSVGIGQISSEVPQNLSASRPQDRQFILSSKKLLLSDSGFYLCAWSPVGYTFGSGTRLTVV.

Only one count was recorded for this clone. The V and J genes are TRBV6-5 and TRBJ1-2; D possibly corresponds to TRBD1 (6 bases). V was clipped by 5 bases and J by 2 bases, with 9 bases between them. Per germline, CDR1 MNHEY and CDR2 SVGAGI. The length of the CDR3 is 13 residues. The CDR3 loop reads CASSLTGNYGYTF. The CDR3 region has the DNA TGTGCCAGCAGTCTCACAGGGAACTATGGCTACACCTTC.

This sequence joins TRBV6-1 and TRBJ2-7; possibly TRBD2 for D (7 bases). The CDR3 has 15 amino acids. In germline, CDR1 is MNHNS, CDR2 SASEGT. The V gene lost 1 base and the J gene lost 4 bases, with 14 bases spanning the gap. The CDR3 nucleotides are TGTGCCAGCAGTGAAGAGCAGGGGAGGGGATACGAGCAGTACTTC. It yields the protein CASSEEQGRGYEQYF.

The V gene is TRBV11-2, the J gene TRBJ2-1, with 10 positions matching TRBD2. The germline V gene has CDR1 SGHAT and CDR2 FQNNGV. CDR3 length: 15 residues. With 4 bases clipped from V and 4 bases from J, the junction kept 4 bases outside the gene matches. The CDR3 nucleotides are TGTGCCAGCAGCTCGCAGACTAGCGGGTACAATGAGCAGTTCTTC. It translates to CASSSQTSGYNEQFF.

As regards this clone: A junction end diverges from the germline sequence, so it may reflect a read error. This chain joins TRBV6-5 and TRBJ1-5, with no clear D. The CDR3 contains 14 residues. The germline gives CDR1 MNHEY, CDR2 SVGAGI. The CDR3 sequence: CASSYQTAAGFLYF. CDR3 nucleotides: TGTGCCAGCAGTTACCAAACGGCGGCCGGCTTCTTGTATTTT.

The chain joins TRBV6-5 to TRBJ2-7, with a tentative D call TRBD2 (5 bases). The CDR3 sequence is 15 residues long. Trimming left V 2 bases short and J 2 bases short, with 13 bases between. Looked up from germline, CDR1 is MNHEY and CDR2 is SVGAGI. CDR3 nucleotide sequence: TGTGCCAGCAGTTACAGCTTGGCTAGCACCTACGAGCAGTACTTC. It encodes CASSYSLASTYEQYF.

The DNA for the CDR3 is TGTGCCAGCAGTTTTGGTAAGAATACCGAGCAGTTCTTC. Translated: CASSFGKNTEQFF. The chain combines TRBV12-3 or TRBV12-4 with TRBJ2-1; D call uncertain. The CDR3 consists of 13 residues. The V end lost 3 bases, the J end lost 10 bases, and 13 bases lay between the germline ends.

The genes are TRBV7-2 and TRBJ1-4; D possibly corresponds to TRBD1 (5 bases). The germline V gene has CDR1 SGHTA and CDR2 FQGNSA. The CDR3 covers 14 residues. Between the trimmed V and J ends, which lost 5 bases and 7 bases, there was a span of 14 bases. The CDR3 sequence: CASSEPGPFEKLFF. DNA for the CDR3: TGTGCCAGCAGCGAACCGGGGCCCTTTGAAAAACTGTTTTTT.

V is TRBV9 and J is TRBJ1-2; D gene unclear. V shed 2 bases and J shed 2 bases, with 10 bases lying between them. Germline CDR1 SGDLS, CDR2 YYNGEE. The CDR3 runs 14 residues. CDR3 residues: CASSVGRGNYGYTF. The CDR3 DNA reads TGTGCCAGCAGCGTCGGCCGAGGGAACTATGGCTACACCTTC.